This record concerns one TCR beta chain sequence. Its specific antigen is unknown. The input lacks base qualities; no much larger clone sits a single base away. This sample stems from a study of CD8+ T cells in alopecia areata (dated by TCRdb to the late 2010s). For context, the study as a whole: The study used high-throughput TCRbeta sequencing to examine T cell clonal expansion in alopecia areata, in both the C3H/HeJ mouse model and human patients. Clonality in the scalp was compared among normal scalp (n=4), patchy alopecia areata scalp (n=8), and alopecia totalis/universalis scalp (n=8). Amplification of TCRbeta CDR3 regions was done by immunoSEQ multiplex PCR using 35 Vbeta forward primers and 13 Jbeta reverse primers. Scalp tissue and sorted CD4+ and CD8+ peripheral blood T cells from patchy and totalis/universalis alopecia areata patients and from healthy controls were covered by human TCRbeta sequencing. The RNA source kit depended on sample type: the PAXgene miRNA kit for fixed scalp, the miRNeasy kit for PBMCs, and the RNeasy kit for mouse skin. Results and caveats for the whole study, not just this receptor: Resident alphabeta T cells in normal human skin are also sequenced, complicating scalp TCR repertoire analysis, unlike mouse skin dominated by gammadelta T cells. Compared with mice, TCR sequences shared between patients were less clear, possibly partly because of HLA diversity across the patient population. Lesional scalp, especially in alopecia totalis/universalis, showed higher clonality and more expanded CD8+ clones than normal scalp, suggesting antigenic drive.

The library came from the immunoSEQ multiplex PCR assay. For TCR sequencing, RNA was extracted from every sample and reverse transcribed into cDNA to serve as template. SuperScript III was used to make first-strand cDNA, primed with a 2:1 mix of oligo-dT and random hexamers. A synthetic immune receptor repertoire was used to assess amplification bias, and residual bias was removed computationally. In the original analysis: After raw reads were preprocessed to remove errors, the CDR3 was defined following IMGT conventions as running from the conserved cysteine to phenylalanine. Clonality was calculated as 1 minus Shannon entropy normalized by log2 of the number of productive unique TCRs. Whether each scalp clone was CD4 or CD8 was inferred by checking scalp TCRbeta sequences against the CD4 and CD8 repertoires from sorted blood. Here the immuneACCESS table is served through TCRdb, limited to in-frame sequences with V and J called. Missing clones are a known gap in these copies; in checked studies unresolved V genes cover under half, and the rest lacks a known reason. That table furnishes V, J and clone size, whereas the DNA furnished D and trimming. For this sample there are about 200,000 clones; more than 55% appear just once. The leading ten clones occupy roughly 5% of the sample.

Based on the germline V gene (reference sequence), the CDR1 and CDR2 sequences are SEHNR and FQNEAQ. The germline ends are 13 bases apart after V is trimmed by 6 bases and J by 5 bases. The CDR3 sequence holds 13 residues, the cysteine and phenylalanine included. The entry retains the CDR3 DNA only, 39 bases that are in frame from base 1. PBMCs were isolated by density centrifugation and stained for CD3, CD4 and CD8, and CD4+ and CD8+ T cells were sorted on a FACSAria. Unaffected controls provided scalp biopsies and blood samples. This chain joins TRBV7-9 to TRBJ2-5; the D gene is perhaps TRBD1, on 6 matching bases. The sequence came from a human donor in good health. Sequencing input: CD8+ T cells sorted from blood. The DNA is as follows: TGTGCCAGCAGTTTCACAGGGCTGGAGACCCAGTACTTC. This is translated as CASSFTGLETQYF. Reference TRBV7-9 and TRBJ2-5 proteins supply the regions before and after the CDR3; the full variable domain is: DTGVSQNPRHKITKRGQNVTFRCDPISEHNRLYWYRQTLGQGPEFLTYFQNEAQLEKSRLLSDRFSAERPKGSFSTLEIQRTEQGDSAMYLCASSFTGLETQYFGPGTRLLVL.